This T cell receptor (beta chain) came from a study of T cell repertoires in cytomegalovirus infection. As to this clonotype: Antigen: not known.

CDR1 is SEHNR, CDR2 FQNEAQ, per germline (reference sequence). The CDR3 totals 15 residues. V shed 6 bases, J shed 0 bases, and the junction held 8 bases outside the gene matches. Study-level points and caveats: CMV-specific TCR beta clonotypes restricted by HLA-C dominated the ex vivo response.

TCRdb passed the reads through MiXCR, listing each CDR3 protein once. The table lists approximately 910,000 distinct CDR3 sequences, 25% to 40% of them singletons, with around an eighth in the top ten. The sequence was obtained from a human donor in good health (CMV status not recorded). Some clones in this sample may be carry-over from other donors' samples. Sample: cultured CD8+ T cells from PBMCs, taken from culture after CMV antigen stimulation. The J gene is TRBJ2-7, the V gene TRBV7-9; 7 bases are shared with TRBD1. The CDR3 DNA is TGTGCCAGCAGTCAACAGGGGTTCCTCTCCTACGAGCAGTACGTC. This translates into CASSQQGFLSYEQYV.